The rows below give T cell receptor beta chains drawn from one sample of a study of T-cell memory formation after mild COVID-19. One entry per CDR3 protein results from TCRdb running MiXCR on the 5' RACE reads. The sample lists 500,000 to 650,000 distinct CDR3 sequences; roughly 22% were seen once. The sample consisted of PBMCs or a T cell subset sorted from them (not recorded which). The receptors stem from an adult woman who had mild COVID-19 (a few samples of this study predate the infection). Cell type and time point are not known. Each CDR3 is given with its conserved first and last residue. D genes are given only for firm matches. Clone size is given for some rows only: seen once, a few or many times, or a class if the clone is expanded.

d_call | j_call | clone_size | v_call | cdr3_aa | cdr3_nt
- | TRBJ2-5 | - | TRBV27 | CASRQGSQETQYF | TGTGCCAGCAGGCAGGGGTCCCAAGAGACCCAGTACTTC
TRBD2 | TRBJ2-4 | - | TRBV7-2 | CASSSPGGGNIQYF | TGTGCCAGCAGCTCCCCGGGGGGGGGGAACATTCAGTACTTC
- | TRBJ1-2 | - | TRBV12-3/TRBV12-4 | CASTSGVNGYTF | TGTGCCAGCACCTCAGGGGTGAATGGCTACACCTTC
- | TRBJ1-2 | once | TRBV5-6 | CASSLSGVRGGYTF | TGTGCCAGCAGCTTGTCTGGGGTTCGCGGTGGCTACACCTTC
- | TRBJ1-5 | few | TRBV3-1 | CASSQSSAVNQPQHF | TGTGCCAGCAGCCAATCGTCGGCCGTGAATCAGCCCCAGCATTTT
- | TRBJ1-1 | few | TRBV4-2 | CASSTQGTSEAFF | TGTGCCAGCAGCACACAGGGTACTTCTGAAGCTTTCTTT
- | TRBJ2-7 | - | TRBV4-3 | CASSQVPRPGFGYEQYF | TGCGCCAGCAGCCAAGTACCCCGGCCAGGGTTTGGCTACGAGCAGTACTTC
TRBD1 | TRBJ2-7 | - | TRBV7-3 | CASSLRQGSLEQYF | TGTGCCAGCAGCTTAAGACAGGGATCCCTCGAGCAGTACTTC
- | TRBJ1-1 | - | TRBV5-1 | CASSLDSLGFVGVGDTEAFF | TGCGCCAGCAGCTTGGATTCTTTAGGGTTCGTTGGAGTTGGGGACACTGAAGCTTTCTTT
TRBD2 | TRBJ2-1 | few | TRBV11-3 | CASSRGTSGATSFQFF | TGTGCCAGCAGCCGTGGGACTAGCGGGGCGACTTCCTTTCAGTTCTTC
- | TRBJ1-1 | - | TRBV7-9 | CASSLGPSGKPTEAFF | TGTGCCAGCAGCTTAGGTCCCTCAGGGAAACCCACTGAAGCTTTCTTT
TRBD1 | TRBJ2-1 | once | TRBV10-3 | CAISDRDRVLKKQFF | TGTGCCATCAGTGACCGGGACAGGGTTTTAAAGAAGCAGTTCTTC
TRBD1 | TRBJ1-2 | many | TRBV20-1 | CSAFHQGGYVYGYTF | TGCAGTGCTTTTCATCAGGGGGGATACGTCTATGGCTACACCTTC
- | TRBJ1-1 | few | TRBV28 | CASSFPGQLTEAFF | TGTGCCAGCAGTTTCCCGGGACAACTCACTGAAGCTTTCTTT
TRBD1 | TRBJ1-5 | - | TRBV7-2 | CASSPGQGARNQPQHF | TGTGCCAGCAGCCCGGGACAGGGGGCTCGCAATCAGCCCCAGCATTTT
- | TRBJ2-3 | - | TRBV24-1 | CATSALQRDTQYF | TGTGCCACCAGCGCCCTCCAGAGAGATACGCAGTATTTT
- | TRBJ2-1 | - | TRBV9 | CASSVVVGHNEQFF | TGTGCCAGCAGCGTAGTTGTAGGGCACAATGAGCAGTTCTTC
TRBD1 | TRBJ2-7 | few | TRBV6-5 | CASSWGQGEAYEQYF | TGTGCCAGCAGTTGGGGACAGGGAGAAGCTTACGAGCAGTACTTC
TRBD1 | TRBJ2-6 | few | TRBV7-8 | CASSRTGNSGANVLTF | TGTGCCAGCAGTCGGACAGGCAACTCTGGGGCCAACGTCCTGACTTTC
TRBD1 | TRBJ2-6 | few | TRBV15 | CATSRGVMGQGRFGANVLTF | TGTGCCACCAGCAGAGGGGTGATGGGACAGGGACGATTTGGGGCCAACGTCCTGACTTTC
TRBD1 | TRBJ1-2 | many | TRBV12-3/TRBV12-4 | CASSSRDSPLLYGYTF | TGTGCCAGCAGTTCCCGGGACAGCCCGCTCCTTTATGGCTACACCTTC
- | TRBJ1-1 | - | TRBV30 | CAWEGGGAAEAFF | TGTGCCTGGGAGGGGGGTGGTGCGGCTGAAGCTTTCTTT
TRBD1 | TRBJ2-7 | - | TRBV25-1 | CASSGLQGNYEQYF | TGTGCCAGCAGTGGTTTACAGGGGAACTACGAGCAGTACTTC
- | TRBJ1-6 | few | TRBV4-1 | CASSQGVGDSPLHF | TGCGCCAGCAGCCAAGGGGTTGGGGATTCACCCCTCCACTTT
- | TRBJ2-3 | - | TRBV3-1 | CASSQDRVAGANTDTQYF | TGTGCCAGCAGCCAAGATCGGGTGGCGGGGGCTAACACAGATACGCAGTATTTT
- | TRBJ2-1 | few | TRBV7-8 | CASSPRADEQFF | TGTGCCAGCAGCCCGAGGGCCGATGAGCAGTTCTTC
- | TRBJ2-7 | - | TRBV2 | CASSPTNEQYF | TGTGCCAGCAGTCCCACCAACGAGCAGTACTTC
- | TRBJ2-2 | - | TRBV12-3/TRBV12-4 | CASTFEGRVNTGELFF | TGTGCCAGCACGTTTGAGGGACGAGTGAACACCGGGGAGCTGTTTTTT
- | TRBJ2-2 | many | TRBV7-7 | CASSSREFGTGELFF | TGTGCTAGCAGCTCCCGGGAGTTCGGCACCGGGGAGCTGTTTTTT
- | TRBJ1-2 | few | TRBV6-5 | CASTTGGGPDGYTF | TGTGCCAGCACAACGGGGGGCGGCCCGGATGGCTACACCTTC
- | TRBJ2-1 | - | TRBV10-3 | CAIRPSSRAYNEQFF | TGTGCCATCAGGCCATCTAGCAGAGCCTACAATGAGCAGTTCTTC
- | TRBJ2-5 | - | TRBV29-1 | CSVSQETQYF | TGCAGCGTTTCCCAAGAGACCCAGTACTTC
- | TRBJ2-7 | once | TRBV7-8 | CASSALVTRRRYEQYF | TGTGCCAGCAGCGCTCTGGTAACTAGACGCCGGTACGAGCAGTACTTC
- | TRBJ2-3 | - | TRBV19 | CASTRTARSSTDTQYF | TGTGCCAGTACGAGGACAGCAAGATCCAGCACAGATACGCAGTATTTT
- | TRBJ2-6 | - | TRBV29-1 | CSVGTDHSGANVLTF | TGCAGCGTTGGGACGGACCACTCTGGGGCCAACGTCCTGACTTTC
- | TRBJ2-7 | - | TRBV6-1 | CASSSGFTTPYEQYF | TGTGCCAGCAGTAGCGGGTTCACGACCCCCTACGAGCAGTACTTC
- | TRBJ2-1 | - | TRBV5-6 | CASSLGPRSNEQFF | TGTGCCAGCAGCTTGGGGCCCCGCAGCAATGAGCAGTTCTTC
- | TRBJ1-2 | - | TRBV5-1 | CASSLEEGNYGYTF | TGCGCCAGCAGCTTGGAGGAAGGTAACTATGGCTACACCTTC
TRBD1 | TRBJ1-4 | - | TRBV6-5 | CASSYSGQAEKLFF | TGTGCCAGCAGTTACTCGGGACAGGCTGAAAAACTGTTTTTT
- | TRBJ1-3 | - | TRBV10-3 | CAISGLRGTGSGNTIYF | TGTGCCATCAGTGGACTCAGGGGTACGGGCTCTGGAAACACCATATATTTT
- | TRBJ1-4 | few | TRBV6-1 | CASMEGGAGEKLFF | TGTGCCAGCATGGAGGGGGGGGCAGGAGAAAAACTGTTTTTT
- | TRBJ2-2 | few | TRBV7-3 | CASSLGRAGGLGLPPGELFF | TGTGCCAGCAGCTTAGGAAGGGCAGGGGGTCTGGGACTCCCACCCGGGGAGCTGTTTTTT